What follows are 7 T cell receptor beta chains derived from one specimen sequenced in a study of blood T cells in healthy people across ages. Combining a sample-barcoded 5' primer with a J-beta primer mix, a second PCR ran for roughly 6 to 12 cycles. Each CDR3 protein is one row after TCRdb ran MiXCR on the 5' RACE reads. Among about 640,000 distinct CDR3 sequences listed, approximately 40% were seen once. Sequencing was done on a sample of blood. Receptors were obtained from a man older than 75 in good health.

A few counts support this clonotype. This chain joins TRBV6-2 or TRBV6-3 and TRBJ2-1; 7 bases map to TRBD2. The end of the DNA aligns better with TRBJ2-7, so the J call may be wrong. The CDR3 spans 15 residues. Germline loops: CDR1 MNHEY, CDR2 SVGEGT. This chain's CDR3 is CASRSGTPVYNEQYF. The CDR3 DNA reads as TGTGCCAGCAGAAGCGGGACTCCAGTTTACAATGAGCAGTACTTC.

The CDR3 protein is CAAGEQGHGEQYF. The DNA of the CDR3 is TGTGCGGCGGGGGAGCAGGGGCACGGTGAGCAGTACTTC. The chain combines TRBV7-6 with TRBJ2-7; TRBD2 is a possible D gene (7 bases). CDR1 is SGHVS, CDR2 FNYEAQ, per germline. This CDR3 is 13 amino acids long. The whole variable domain, filled in from reference TRBV7-6 and TRBJ2-7, reads GAGVSQSPRYKVTKRGQDVALRCDPISGHVSLYWYRQALGQGPEFLTYFNYEAQQDKSGLPNDRFSAERPEGSISTLTIQRTEQRDSAMYRCAAGEQGHGEQYFGPGTRLTVT.

This clonotype appeared a few times. V and J are TRBV4-1 and TRBJ1-1; 8 bases are a match to TRBD1. The germline V gene encodes CDR1 MGHRA and CDR2 YSYEKL. Unmatched junction bases numbered 12, after V lost 4 bases and J lost 8 bases. The CDR3 totals 15 residues. CDR3 nucleotide sequence: TGCGCCAGCAGCCCTCAGGGGGCGGTAGTCTCGGAAGCTTTCTTT. Translating it yields CASSPQGAVVSEAFF.

This clonotype was seen only a few times. The V and J genes are TRBV2 and TRBJ1-2; a weak D match, TRBD1 (6 bases). Germline V CDR1 and CDR2: SNHLY, FYNNEI. V lost 6 bases, J lost 3 bases, and 14 bases lay in between. This CDR3 region has 14 residues. CDR3 DNA: TGTGCCAGCAGCCCCCAGGGGATGGACTATGGCTACACCTTC. It encodes CASSPQGMDYGYTF.

The chain uses TRBV20-1 and TRBJ2-7, with 12 bases lining up with TRBD2. The J segment lost 4 bases and the V segment lost 8 bases, leaving 6 bases of the junction unmatched. The germline CDR1 and CDR2 sequences are DFQATT and SNEGSKA (reference sequence). CDR3 size: 13 residues. CDR3 loop: CSTRTSGIYEQYF. Written as DNA, the CDR3 is TGCAGTACAAGGACTAGCGGGATTTACGAGCAGTACTTC.

This clonotype was recorded a few times. The rearrangement joins TRBV24-1 to TRBJ2-5, with 7 bases aligning to TRBD1. Germline CDR1 is KGHDR and CDR2 is SFDVKD. The CDR3 loop spans 18 amino acids. V shed 3 bases, J shed 5 bases, and the junction held 17 bases outside the gene matches. The CDR3 sequence: CATSDPTLTGSLGETQYF. CDR3 bases: TGTGCCACCAGTGATCCAACACTGACAGGGTCCCTGGGGGAGACCCAGTACTTC.

The chain has TRBV28 and TRBJ1-1; D may be TRBD1 (6 bases). The ends were cut back, 4 bases at V and 1 base at J, with 16 bases in the middle. Germline CDR1 MDHEN, CDR2 SYDVKM. CDR3 length: 16 residues. CDR3 DNA sequence: TGTGCCAGCAGTTCCTACTTCACGACAGGGAACACTGAAGCTTTCTTT. Translation: CASSSYFTTGNTEAFF.